Included here is one T cell receptor (beta chain) sequence, with context. Its antigen is unidentified. The germline CDR1 and CDR2 sequences are DFQATT and SNEGSKA (reference sequence). Germline trimming cut 6 bases from V and 9 bases from J; bases unmatched to any gene: 6. The CDR3 loop spans 13 amino acids. The source of the sample is a study of T-cell reconstitution after alpha-beta-depleted transplantation in children. Broader study findings: After transplant, at about two months, alpha-beta T cells were reportedly derived from several hundred expanded graft clones. Surviving recipient T cells and thymic progenitors produced the high day-60 TCRbeta diversity seen in some patients. Diversity and T-cell counts at one year after transplant derived mostly from new T cells.

This sample's TCRbeta library carried unique molecular identifier barcodes. TCRdb redid the calling of the PCR reads with MiXCR, one entry per CDR3 protein. The sample yields more than 200,000 distinct CDR3 sequences, about 25% seen once. The genes are TRBV20-1 and TRBJ1-6, with 9 bases matching TRBD1. The sample was PBMCs, taken before TCRalphabeta/CD19-depleted stem cell transplant. The clonotype originates from a girl under 10 years old with Fanconi anemia, due to receive a stem cell transplant. In DNA, the CDR3 is TGCAGTGCCCCAGGGACAGGGAGTTCACCCCTCCACTTT. Amino acids: CSAPGTGSSPLHF.